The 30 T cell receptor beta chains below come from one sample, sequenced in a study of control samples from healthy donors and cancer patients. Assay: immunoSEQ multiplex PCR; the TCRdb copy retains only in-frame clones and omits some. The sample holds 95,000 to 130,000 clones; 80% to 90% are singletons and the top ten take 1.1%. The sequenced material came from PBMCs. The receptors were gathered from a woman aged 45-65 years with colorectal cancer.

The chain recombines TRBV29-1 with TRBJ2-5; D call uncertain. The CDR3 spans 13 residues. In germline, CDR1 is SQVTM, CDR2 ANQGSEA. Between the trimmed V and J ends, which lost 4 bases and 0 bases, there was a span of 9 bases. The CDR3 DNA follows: TGCAGCGTTGGCTTGACGAACCAAGAGACCCAGTACTTC. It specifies CSVGLTNQETQYF.

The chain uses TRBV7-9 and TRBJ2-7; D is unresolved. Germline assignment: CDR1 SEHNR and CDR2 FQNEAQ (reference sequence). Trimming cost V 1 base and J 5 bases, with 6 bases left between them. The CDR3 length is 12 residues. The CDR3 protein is CASSLGDNEQYF. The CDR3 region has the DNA TGTGCCAGCAGCTTAGGTGACAACGAGCAGTACTTC.

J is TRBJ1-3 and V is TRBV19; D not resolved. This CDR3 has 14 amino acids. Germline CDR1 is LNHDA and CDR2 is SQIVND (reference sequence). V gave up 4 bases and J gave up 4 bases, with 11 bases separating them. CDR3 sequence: CASSTGPPGNTIYF. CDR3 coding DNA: TGTGCCAGTAGTACCGGACCCCCGGGAAACACCATATATTTT.

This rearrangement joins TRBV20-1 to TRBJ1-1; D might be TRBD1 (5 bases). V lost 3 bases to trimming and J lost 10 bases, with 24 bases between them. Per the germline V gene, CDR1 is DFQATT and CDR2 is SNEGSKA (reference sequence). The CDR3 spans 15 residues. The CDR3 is CSASASSGRVTGAFF. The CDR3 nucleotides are TGCAGTGCTAGTGCATCCTCCGGGAGGGTAACAGGAGCTTTCTTT.

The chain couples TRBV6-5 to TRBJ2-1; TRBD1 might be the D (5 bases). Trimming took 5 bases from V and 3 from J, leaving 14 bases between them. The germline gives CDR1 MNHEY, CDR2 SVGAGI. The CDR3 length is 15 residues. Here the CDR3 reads CASSSPRANYNEQFF. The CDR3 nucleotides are TGTGCCAGCAGTAGTCCCAGGGCGAACTACAATGAGCAGTTCTTC.

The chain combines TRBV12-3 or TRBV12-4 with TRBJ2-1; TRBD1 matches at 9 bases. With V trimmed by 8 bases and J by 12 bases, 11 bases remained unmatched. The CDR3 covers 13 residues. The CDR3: CASAPGQGFGQFF. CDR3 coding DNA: TGTGCCAGCGCCCCGGGACAGGGTTTCGGGCAGTTCTTC.

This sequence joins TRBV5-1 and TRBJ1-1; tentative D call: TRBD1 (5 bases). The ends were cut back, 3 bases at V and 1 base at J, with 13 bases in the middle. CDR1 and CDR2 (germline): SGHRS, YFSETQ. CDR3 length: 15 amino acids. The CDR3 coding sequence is TGCGCCAGCAGCTCCTCCGGGGGGTGGAACACTGAAGCTTTCTTT. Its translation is CASSSSGGWNTEAFF.

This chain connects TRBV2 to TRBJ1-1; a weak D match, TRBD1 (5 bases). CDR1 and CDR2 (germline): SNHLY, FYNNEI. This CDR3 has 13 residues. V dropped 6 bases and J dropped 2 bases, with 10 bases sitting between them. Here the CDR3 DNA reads TGTGCCAGCAGCATAGGGGAAAACACTGAAGCTTTCTTT. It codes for CASSIGENTEAFF.

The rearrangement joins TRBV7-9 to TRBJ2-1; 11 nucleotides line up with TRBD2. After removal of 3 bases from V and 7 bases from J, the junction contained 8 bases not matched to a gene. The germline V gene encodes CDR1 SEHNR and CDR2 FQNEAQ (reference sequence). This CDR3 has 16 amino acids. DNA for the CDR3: TGTGCCAGCAGCTTGTCCGGGACTAGCGGTAATAATGAGCAGTTCTTC. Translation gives CASSLSGTSGNNEQFF.

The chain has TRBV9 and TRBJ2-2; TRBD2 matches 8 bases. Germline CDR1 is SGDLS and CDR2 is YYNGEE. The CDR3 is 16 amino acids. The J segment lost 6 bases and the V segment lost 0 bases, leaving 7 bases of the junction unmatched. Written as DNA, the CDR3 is TGTGCCAGCAGCGTAGGAACGGGAGGGCCCTCCGGGGAGCTGTTTTTT. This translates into CASSVGTGGPSGELFF.

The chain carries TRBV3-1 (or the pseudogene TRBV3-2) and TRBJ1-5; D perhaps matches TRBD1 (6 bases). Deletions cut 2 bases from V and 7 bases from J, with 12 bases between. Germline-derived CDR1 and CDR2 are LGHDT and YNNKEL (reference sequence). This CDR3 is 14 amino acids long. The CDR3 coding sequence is TGTGCCAGCAGCCAACGAGCGCAGGGGCAGCCCCAGCATTTT. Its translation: CASSQRAQGQPQHF.

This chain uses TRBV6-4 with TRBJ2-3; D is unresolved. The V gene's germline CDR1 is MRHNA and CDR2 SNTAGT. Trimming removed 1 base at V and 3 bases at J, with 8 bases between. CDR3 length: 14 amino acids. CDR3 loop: CASSDWPVTDTQYF. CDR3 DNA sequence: TGTGCCAGCAGTGACTGGCCCGTGACAGATACGCAGTATTTT.

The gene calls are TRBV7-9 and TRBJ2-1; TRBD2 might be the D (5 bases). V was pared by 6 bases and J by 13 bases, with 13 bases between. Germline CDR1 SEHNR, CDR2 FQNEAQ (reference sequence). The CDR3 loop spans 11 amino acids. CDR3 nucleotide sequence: TGTGCCAGCAGTCATCCGGGATTACAGTTCTTC. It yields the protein CASSHPGLQFF.

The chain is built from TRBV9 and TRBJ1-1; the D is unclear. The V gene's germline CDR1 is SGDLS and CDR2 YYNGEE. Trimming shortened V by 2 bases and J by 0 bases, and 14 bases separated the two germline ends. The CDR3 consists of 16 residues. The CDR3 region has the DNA TGTGCCAGCAGCGTTGGTATCGGGCAGGTGAACACTGAAGCTTTCTTT. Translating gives CASSVGIGQVNTEAFF. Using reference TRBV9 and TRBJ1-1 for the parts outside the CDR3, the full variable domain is DSGVTQTPKHLITATGQRVTLRCSPRSGDLSVYWYQQSLDQGLQFLIQYYNGEERAKGNILERFSAQQFPDLHSELNLSSLELGDSALYFCASSVGIGQVNTEAFFGQGTRLTVV.

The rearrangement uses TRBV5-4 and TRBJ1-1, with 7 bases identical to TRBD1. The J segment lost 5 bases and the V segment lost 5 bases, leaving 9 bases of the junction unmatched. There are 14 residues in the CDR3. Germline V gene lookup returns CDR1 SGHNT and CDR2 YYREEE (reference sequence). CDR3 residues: CASRLRGMGTEAFF. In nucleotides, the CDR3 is TGTGCCAGCAGGCTCAGGGGGATGGGGACTGAAGCTTTCTTT. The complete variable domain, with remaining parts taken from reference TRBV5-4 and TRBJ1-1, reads ETGVTQSPTHLIKTRGQQVTLRCSSQSGHNTVSWYQQALGQGPQFIFQYYREEENGRGNFPPRFSGLQFPNYSSELNVNALELDDSALYLCASRLRGMGTEAFFGQGTRLTVV.

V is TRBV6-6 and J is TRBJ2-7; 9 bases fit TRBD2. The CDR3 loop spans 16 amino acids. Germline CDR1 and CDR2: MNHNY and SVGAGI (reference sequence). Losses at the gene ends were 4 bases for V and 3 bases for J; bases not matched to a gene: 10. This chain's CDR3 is CASSSLPTSGGYEQYF. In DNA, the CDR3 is TGTGCCAGCAGTTCCCTCCCGACTAGCGGTGGCTACGAGCAGTACTTC.

The CDR3 is CASSMARGGTGELFF. For the CDR3, the DNA is TGTGCCAGTAGTATGGCTAGGGGAGGAACCGGGGAGCTGTTTTTT. The chain combines TRBV19 with TRBJ2-2, with D tentatively TRBD2 (6 bases). CDR3 length: 15 amino acids. V was clipped by 3 bases and J by 5 bases, with 13 bases between them. Germline lookup yields CDR1 LNHDA and CDR2 SQIVND (reference sequence).

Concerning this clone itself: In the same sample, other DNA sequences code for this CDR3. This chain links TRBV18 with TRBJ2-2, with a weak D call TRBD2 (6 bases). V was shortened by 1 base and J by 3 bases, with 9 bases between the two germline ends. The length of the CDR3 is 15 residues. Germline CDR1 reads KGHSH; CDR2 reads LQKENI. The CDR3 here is CASSPRRGDTGELFF. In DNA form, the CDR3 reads TGTGCCAGCTCACCACGGCGGGGCGACACCGGGGAGCTGTTTTTT.

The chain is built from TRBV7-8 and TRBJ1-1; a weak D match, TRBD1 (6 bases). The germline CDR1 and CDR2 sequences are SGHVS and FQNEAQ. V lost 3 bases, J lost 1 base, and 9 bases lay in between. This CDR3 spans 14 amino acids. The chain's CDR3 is CASSFGGGNTEAFF. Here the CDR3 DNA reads TGTGCCAGCAGCTTCGGAGGGGGGAACACTGAAGCTTTCTTT.

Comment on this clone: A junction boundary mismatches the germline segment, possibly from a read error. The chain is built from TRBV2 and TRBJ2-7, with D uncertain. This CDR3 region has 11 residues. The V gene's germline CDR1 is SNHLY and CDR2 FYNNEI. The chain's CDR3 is CASRSSNEQYF. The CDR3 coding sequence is TGTGCCAGCAGGTCCTCCAACGAGCAGTACTTC. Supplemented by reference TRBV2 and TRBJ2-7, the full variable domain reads EPEVTQTPSHQVTQMGQEVILRCVPISNHLYFYWYRQILGQKVEFLVSFYNNEISEKSEIFDDQFSVERPDGSNFTLKIRSTKLEDSAMYFCASRSSNEQYFGPGTRLTVT.

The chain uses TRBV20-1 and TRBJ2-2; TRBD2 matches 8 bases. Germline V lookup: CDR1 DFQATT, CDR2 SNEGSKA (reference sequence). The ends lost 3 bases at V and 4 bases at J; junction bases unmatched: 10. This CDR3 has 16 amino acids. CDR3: CSASSAVSGSTGELFF. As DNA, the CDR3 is TGCAGTGCTAGTTCTGCGGTCAGCGGGAGCACCGGGGAGCTGTTTTTT.

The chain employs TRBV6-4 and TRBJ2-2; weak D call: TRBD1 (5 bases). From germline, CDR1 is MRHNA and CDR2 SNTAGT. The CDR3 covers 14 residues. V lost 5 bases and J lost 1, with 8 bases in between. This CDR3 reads CASSPQGNTGELFF. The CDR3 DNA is TGTGCCAGCAGTCCCCAGGGGAACACCGGGGAGCTGTTTTTT.

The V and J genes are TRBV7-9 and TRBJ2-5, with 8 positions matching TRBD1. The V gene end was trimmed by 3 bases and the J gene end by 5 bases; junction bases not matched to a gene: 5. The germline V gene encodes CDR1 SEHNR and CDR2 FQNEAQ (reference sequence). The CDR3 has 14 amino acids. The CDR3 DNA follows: TGTGCCAGCAGCTTCGGACAGGGATCTGAGACCCAGTACTTC. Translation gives CASSFGQGSETQYF. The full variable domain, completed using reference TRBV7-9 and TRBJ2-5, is DTGVSQNPRHKITKRGQNVTFRCDPISEHNRLYWYRQTLGQGPEFLTYFQNEAQLEKSRLLSDRFSAERPKGSFSTLEIQRTEQGDSAMYLCASSFGQGSETQYFGPGTRLLVL.

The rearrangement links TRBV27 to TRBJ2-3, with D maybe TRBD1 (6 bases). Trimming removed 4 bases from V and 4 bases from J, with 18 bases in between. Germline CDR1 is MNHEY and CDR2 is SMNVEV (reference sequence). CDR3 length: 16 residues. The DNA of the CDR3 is TGTGCCAGCAGTTCCCGTGACAGGATATACTCAGATACGCAGTATTTT. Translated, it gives CASSSRDRIYSDTQYF.

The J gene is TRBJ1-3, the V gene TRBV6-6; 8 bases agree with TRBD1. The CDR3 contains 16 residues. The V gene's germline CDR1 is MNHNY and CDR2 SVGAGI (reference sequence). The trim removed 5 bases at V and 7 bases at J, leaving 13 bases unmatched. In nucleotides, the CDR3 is TGTGCCAGCAGTCCCAGAGTCCAACAGGGGGTCAACACCATATATTTT. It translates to CASSPRVQQGVNTIYF.

CDR3 sequence: CASSWAGEVGVEQYF. In DNA form, the CDR3 reads TGCGCCAGCAGCTGGGCGGGAGAGGTAGGGGTCGAGCAGTACTTC. This chain connects TRBV5-1 to TRBJ2-7; the match to TRBD2 covers 7 bases. The V gene end was trimmed by 3 bases and the J gene end by 6 bases; junction bases not matched to a gene: 12. The CDR3 is 15 residues long. CDR1 and CDR2 from the germline V gene are SGHRS and YFSETQ.

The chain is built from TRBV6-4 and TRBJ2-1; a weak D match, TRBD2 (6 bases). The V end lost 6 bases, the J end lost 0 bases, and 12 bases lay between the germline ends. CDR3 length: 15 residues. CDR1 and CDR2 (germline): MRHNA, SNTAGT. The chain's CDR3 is CASSASRGSYNEQFF. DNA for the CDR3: TGTGCCAGCAGCGCCTCGCGGGGCTCCTACAATGAGCAGTTCTTC.

The CDR3 loop is CASSSGPLFTQYF. CDR3 DNA sequence: TGTGCCAGCAGCTCCGGACCGTTGTTTACGCAGTATTTT. V is TRBV11-2 and J is TRBJ2-3; D gene uncertain. Trimming took 4 bases from V and 8 from J, leaving 13 bases between them. Germline V gene sequence: CDR1 SGHAT, CDR2 FQNNGV. The CDR3 loop spans 13 amino acids.

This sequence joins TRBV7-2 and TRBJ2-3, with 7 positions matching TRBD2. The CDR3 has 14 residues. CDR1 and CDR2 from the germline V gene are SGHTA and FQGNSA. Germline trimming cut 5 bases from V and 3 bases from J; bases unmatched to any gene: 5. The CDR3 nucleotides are TGTGCCAGCAGCCGGGGAGGGGTGACAGATACGCAGTATTTT. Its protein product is CASSRGGVTDTQYF.

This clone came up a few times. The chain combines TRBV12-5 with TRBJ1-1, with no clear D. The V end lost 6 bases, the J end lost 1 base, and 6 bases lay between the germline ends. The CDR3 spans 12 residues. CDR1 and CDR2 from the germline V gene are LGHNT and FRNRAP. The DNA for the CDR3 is TGTGCTAGTGGAAGCAAGAACACTGAAGCTTTCTTT. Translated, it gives CASGSKNTEAFF.